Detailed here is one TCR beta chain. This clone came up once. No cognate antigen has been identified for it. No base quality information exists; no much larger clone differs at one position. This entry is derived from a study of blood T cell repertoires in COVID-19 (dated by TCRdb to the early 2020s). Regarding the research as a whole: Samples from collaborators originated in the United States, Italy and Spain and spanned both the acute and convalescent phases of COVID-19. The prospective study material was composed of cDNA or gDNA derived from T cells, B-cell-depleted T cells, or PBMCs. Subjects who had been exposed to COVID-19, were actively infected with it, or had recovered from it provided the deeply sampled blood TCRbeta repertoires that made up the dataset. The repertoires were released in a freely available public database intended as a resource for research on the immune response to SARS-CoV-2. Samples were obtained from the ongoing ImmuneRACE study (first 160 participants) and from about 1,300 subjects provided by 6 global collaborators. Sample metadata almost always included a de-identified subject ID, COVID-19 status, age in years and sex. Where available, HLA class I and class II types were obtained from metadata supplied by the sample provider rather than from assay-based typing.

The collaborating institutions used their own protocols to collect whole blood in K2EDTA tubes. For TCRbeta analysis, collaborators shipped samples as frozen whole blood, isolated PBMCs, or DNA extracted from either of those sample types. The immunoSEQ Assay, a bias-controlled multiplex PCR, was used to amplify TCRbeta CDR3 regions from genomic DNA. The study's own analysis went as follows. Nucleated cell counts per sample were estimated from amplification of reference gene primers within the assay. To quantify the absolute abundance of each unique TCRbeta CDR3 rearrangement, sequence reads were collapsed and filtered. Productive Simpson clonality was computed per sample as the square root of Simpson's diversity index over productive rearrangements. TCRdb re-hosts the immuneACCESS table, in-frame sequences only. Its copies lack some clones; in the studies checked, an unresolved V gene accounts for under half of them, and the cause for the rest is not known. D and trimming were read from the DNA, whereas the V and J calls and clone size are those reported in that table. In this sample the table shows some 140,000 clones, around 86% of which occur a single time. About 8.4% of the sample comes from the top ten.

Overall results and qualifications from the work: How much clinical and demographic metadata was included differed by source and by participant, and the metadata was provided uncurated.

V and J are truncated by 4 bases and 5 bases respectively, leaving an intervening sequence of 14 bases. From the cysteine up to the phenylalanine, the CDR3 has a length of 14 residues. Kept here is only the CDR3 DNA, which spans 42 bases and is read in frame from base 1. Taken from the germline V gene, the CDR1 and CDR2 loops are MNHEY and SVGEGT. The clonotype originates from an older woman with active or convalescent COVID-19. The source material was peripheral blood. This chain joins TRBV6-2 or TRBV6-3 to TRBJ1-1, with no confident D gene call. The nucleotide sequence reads TGTGCCAGCAGTTCCCCCGGTTGGGCGACTGAAGCTTTCTTT. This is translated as CASSSPGWATEAFF.